One T cell receptor beta chain is described in this entry. The data were obtained in a study of blood T cell repertoires in COVID-19. Across the whole study: COVID-19 samples collected from the United States, Italy and Spain covered acute and convalescent phases. Sample material is recorded as cDNA or gDNA derived from T cells, B-cell-depleted T cells, or PBMCs.

J lost 3 bases, V lost 4 bases, and 11 bases had no gene match. Germline CDR1 reads MNHNS; CDR2 reads SASEGT. The CDR3 consists of 17 residues. As processed by the authors: Nucleated cell counts were estimated from reference gene primer amplification. Repertoires were generated with immunoSEQ multiplex PCR, while TCRdb's copy carries only in-frame clones and drops some. Clone size and V and J calls were adopted from that table, with D and trimming inferred from the DNA. Of some 130,000 clones listed, 75% to 90% are singletons. The V gene is TRBV6-1, the J gene TRBJ2-7; 11 bases are a match to TRBD2. The TCR comes from a human donor in a cohort sampled during active COVID-19. Sequencing was performed on peripheral blood. The CDR3 DNA reads TGTGCCAGCAGTGCGGAGATAGCGGGGGGGAACTACTACGAGCAGTACTTC. Its protein is CASSAEIAGGNYYEQYF.